The next 17 T cell receptor beta chains were all read from a single sample in a study of T cells expressing NK-cell markers. For each CDR3 protein, TCRdb gives one entry from its re-call of the 5' RACE reads, without DNA. Its table lists some 450,000 distinct CDR3 sequences. Sequencing was carried out using blood T cells: a sorted CD56 or NKG2C T cell subset, CD4+ or CD8+ T cells, or bulk PBMC T cells (not recorded which). The source is a woman aged 18-70 years in good health.

V and J are TRBV7-9 and TRBJ1-2; there is no DNA to check the TCRdb D call of TRBD1. The germline V gene has CDR1 SEHNR and CDR2 FQNEAQ (reference sequence). CDR3 length: 16 residues. The CDR3 sequence is CASSLLGTGGGYGYTF.

The gene calls are TRBV5-4 and TRBJ2-5; with no DNA, the TCRdb D assignment of TRBD1 cannot be verified. Germline V CDR1 and CDR2: SGHNT, YYREEE (reference sequence). The CDR3 is 14 residues long. The CDR3: CASSPGQYQETQYF.

The chain is built from TRBV27 and TRBJ1-1. Germline assignment: CDR1 MNHEY and CDR2 SMNVEV (reference sequence). The CDR3 totals 15 residues. CDR3: CASNVQGHMNTEAFF.

This chain joins TRBV7-6 and TRBJ1-5; TCRdb's D gene call, TRBD1, goes unchecked for lack of DNA. The CDR3 is 15 residues long. Per the germline V gene, CDR1 is SGHVS and CDR2 is FNYEAQ. CDR3 protein: CASSWGAGSNQPQHF.

The chain has TRBV29-1 and TRBJ2-7; TCRdb's assignment of TRBD2 cannot be checked, as there is no DNA. CDR3 length: 14 amino acids. Germline CDR1 reads SQVTM; CDR2 reads ANQGSEA. The CDR3 sequence: CSVERLAGTHEQYF.

The CDR3 loop reads CASSLGQPSPPYNEQFF. The chain has TRBV13 and TRBJ2-1; lacking DNA, the TRBD2 call made by TCRdb goes unchecked. Germline V CDR1 and CDR2: PRHDT, FYEKMQ (reference sequence). The CDR3 is made up of 17 amino acids.

The rearrangement links TRBV20-1 to TRBJ1-2; TCRdb designates TRBD1, a call that cannot be tested without DNA. The germline gives CDR1 DFQATT, CDR2 SNEGSKA (reference sequence). CDR3 size: 13 residues. This chain's CDR3 is CSAPFGAEYGYTF.

This chain uses TRBV4-1 with TRBJ1-3; TCRdb's D call of TRBD1 is untestable without DNA. The length of the CDR3 is 16 residues. CDR1 MGHRA and CDR2 YSYEKL come from the germline V gene. The chain's CDR3 is CASSQYRDSSGNTIYF.

The rearrangement joins TRBV20-1 to TRBJ1-5. Germline CDR1 DFQATT, CDR2 SNEGSKA (reference sequence). The CDR3 runs to 14 residues. The CDR3 region is CSARDPQSNQPQHF.

This chain uses TRBV6-4 with TRBJ1-5. The CDR3 sequence is 16 residues long. CDR1 and CDR2 from the germline V gene are MRHNA and SNTAGT. Here the CDR3 reads CASSDSGRYSNQPQHF.

The V gene is TRBV30, the J gene TRBJ1-3; TCRdb reports TRBD1, a call that lacks DNA to check it against. Germline-derived CDR1 and CDR2 are GTSNPN and SVGIG (reference sequence). CDR3 length equals 15 residues. Here the CDR3 reads CAWSGTSGAGNTIYF. Supplemented by reference TRBV30 and TRBJ1-3, the full variable domain reads SQTIHQWPATLVQPVGSPLSLECTVEGTSNPNLYWYRQAAGRGLQLLFYSVGIGQISSEVPQNLSASRPQDRQFILSSKKLLLSDSGFYLCAWSGTSGAGNTIYFGEGSWLTVV.

The chain couples TRBV7-9 to TRBJ2-3; TCRdb's D call, TRBD2, is unchecked because there is no DNA. The CDR3 covers 16 residues. Germline V gene lookup returns CDR1 SEHNR and CDR2 FQNEAQ (reference sequence). The CDR3 protein is CASSMGLAGAGDTQYF.

CDR3 residues: CASNLLAGEGADTQYF. This chain joins TRBV5-1 and TRBJ2-3; TCRdb's D call, TRBD2, is unchecked because there is no DNA. This CDR3 has 16 amino acids. Germline V gives CDR1 SGHRS, CDR2 YFSETQ.

The chain's CDR3 is CASSLQGYLSSGANVLTF. The chain recombines TRBV18 with TRBJ2-6; no DNA is available, so the TRBD1 call from TCRdb remains unchecked. This CDR3 comprises 18 residues. Germline V lookup: CDR1 KGHSH, CDR2 LQKENI.

The J gene is TRBJ1-1, the V gene TRBV6-5. The germline V gene encodes CDR1 MNHEY and CDR2 SVGAGI. The CDR3 is made up of 11 amino acids. The CDR3 sequence is CATEGSTEAFF.

The chain uses TRBV6-4 and TRBJ2-2. Germline CDR1 and CDR2: MRHNA and SNTAGT. The CDR3 has 13 amino acids. The CDR3 loop is CASSASDTGELFF.

V gene TRBV11-2 combines with J gene TRBJ2-5. The CDR3 totals 15 residues. The V gene's germline CDR1 is SGHAT and CDR2 FQNNGV. CDR3 residues: CASSLDPDLAETQYF.